These T cell receptor beta chains were read from a single sample in a study of multiple sclerosis patients with progressive multifocal leukoencephalopathy. Method: immunoSEQ multiplex PCR; TCRdb's copy keeps in-frame clones and lacks some. Among some 30,000 clones, more than 80% were seen once, and the ten largest hold around 12%. The sequences come from PBMCs, collected from a patient treated with natalizumab. The source is a woman aged 30 to 39 with progressive multifocal leukoencephalopathy. Both conserved end residues are part of each CDR3. D genes are given only for firm matches. The size field is filled for only some rows; it gives once, few, many or a size class.

D gene: TRBD1
V gene: TRBV6-1
J gene: TRBJ1-5
clone size: NA
CDR3 protein: CASSRRTGLDQPQHF
CDR3 DNA: TGTGCCAGCAGTCGCAGGACAGGGCTAGATCAGCCCCAGCATTTT

D gene: TRBD2
V gene: TRBV5-4
J gene: TRBJ2-5
clone size: NA
CDR3 protein: CASSSPGLAGETQYF
CDR3 DNA: TGTGCCAGCAGCTCCCCGGGACTAGCGGGAGAGACCCAGTACTTC

D gene: TRBD2
V gene: TRBV6-5
J gene: TRBJ2-5
clone size: NA
CDR3 protein: CASSYWRGALQETQYF
CDR3 DNA: TGTGCCAGCAGTTACTGGCGGGGGGCTCTCCAAGAGACCCAGTACTTC

D gene: NA
V gene: TRBV5-1
J gene: TRBJ2-5
clone size: NA
CDR3 protein: CASSVRPGEATETQYF
CDR3 DNA: TGCGCCAGCAGCGTCCGGCCGGGTGAGGCCACAGAGACCCAGTACTTC

D gene: TRBD1
V gene: TRBV7-9
J gene: TRBJ1-1
clone size: NA
CDR3 protein: CASSAPTGAAPFTEAFF
CDR3 DNA: TGTGCCAGCAGCGCCCCGACAGGGGCCGCCCCCTTCACTGAAGCTTTCTTT

D gene: TRBD1
V gene: TRBV6-5
J gene: TRBJ1-2
clone size: NA
CDR3 protein: CASSEGTGLYGYTF
CDR3 DNA: TGTGCCAGCAGTGAAGGGACAGGGCTCTATGGCTACACCTTC

D gene: TRBD1
V gene: TRBV25-1
J gene: TRBJ1-4
clone size: NA
CDR3 protein: CASSEGQGLGEKLFF
CDR3 DNA: TGTGCCAGCAGTGAGGGACAGGGGTTGGGGGAAAAACTGTTTTTT

D gene: NA
V gene: TRBV18
J gene: TRBJ2-7
clone size: once
CDR3 protein: CASSPLDRSRGDEQYF
CDR3 DNA: TGTGCCAGCTCACCACTAGACAGGTCTCGAGGAGACGAGCAGTACTTC

D gene: NA
V gene: TRBV18
J gene: TRBJ2-5
clone size: once
CDR3 protein: CASSPGGGGETQYF
CDR3 DNA: TGTGCCAGCTCACCCGGGGGCGGCGGAGAGACCCAGTACTTC

D gene: TRBD2
V gene: TRBV7-9
J gene: TRBJ2-4
clone size: NA
CDR3 protein: CASSLMGLADKNIQYF
CDR3 DNA: TGTGCCAGCAGCTTGATGGGACTAGCGGACAAAAACATTCAGTACTTC

D gene: NA
V gene: TRBV5-4
J gene: TRBJ1-1
clone size: NA
CDR3 protein: CASSEPGNTEAFF
CDR3 DNA: TGTGCCAGCAGCGAACCGGGGAACACTGAAGCTTTCTTT